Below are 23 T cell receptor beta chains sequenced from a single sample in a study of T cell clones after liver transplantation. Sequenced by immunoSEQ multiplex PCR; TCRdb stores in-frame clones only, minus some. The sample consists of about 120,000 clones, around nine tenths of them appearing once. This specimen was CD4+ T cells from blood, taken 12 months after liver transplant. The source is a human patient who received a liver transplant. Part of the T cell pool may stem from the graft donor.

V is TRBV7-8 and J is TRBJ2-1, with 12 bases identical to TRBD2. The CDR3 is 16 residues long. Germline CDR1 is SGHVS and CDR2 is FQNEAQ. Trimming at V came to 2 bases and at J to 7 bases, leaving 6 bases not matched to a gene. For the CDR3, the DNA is TGTGCCAGCAGCTTACGACTAGCGGGAGTGCCTAATGAGCAGTTCTTC. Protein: CASSLRLAGVPNEQFF.

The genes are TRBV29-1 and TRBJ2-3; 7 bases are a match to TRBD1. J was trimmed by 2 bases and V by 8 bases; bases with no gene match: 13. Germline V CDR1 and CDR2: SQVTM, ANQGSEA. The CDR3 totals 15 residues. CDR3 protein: CSHRGTGMDTDTQYF. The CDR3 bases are TGCAGCCACAGGGGAACTGGAATGGACACAGATACGCAGTATTTT.

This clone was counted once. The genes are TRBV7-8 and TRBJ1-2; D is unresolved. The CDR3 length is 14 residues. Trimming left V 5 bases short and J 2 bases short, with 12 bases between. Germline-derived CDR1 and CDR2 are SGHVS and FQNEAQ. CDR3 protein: CASSPSAQNYGYTF. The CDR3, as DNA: TGTGCCAGCAGCCCCTCGGCACAGAACTATGGCTACACCTTC.

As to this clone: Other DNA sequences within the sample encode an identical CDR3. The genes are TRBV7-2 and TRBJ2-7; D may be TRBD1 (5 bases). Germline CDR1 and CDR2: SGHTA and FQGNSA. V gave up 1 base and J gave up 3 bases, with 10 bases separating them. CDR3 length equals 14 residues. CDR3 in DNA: TGTGCCAGCAGCTTAGGCAGGGCGAGCTACGAGCAGTACTTC. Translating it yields CASSLGRASYEQYF.

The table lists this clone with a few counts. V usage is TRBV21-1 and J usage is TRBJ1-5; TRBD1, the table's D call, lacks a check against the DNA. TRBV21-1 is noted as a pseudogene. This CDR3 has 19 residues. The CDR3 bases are TGTGCCAGCAGCAAGGAGTGGGCCGGGACAATCGCCATCAATCAGCCCCAGCATTTT. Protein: CASSKEWAGTIAINQPQHF.

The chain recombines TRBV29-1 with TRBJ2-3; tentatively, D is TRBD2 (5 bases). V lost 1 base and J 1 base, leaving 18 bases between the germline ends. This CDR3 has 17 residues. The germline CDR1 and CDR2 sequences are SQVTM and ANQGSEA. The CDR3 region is CSVEGGSKGFGTDTQYF. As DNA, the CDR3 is TGCAGCGTTGAAGGAGGGTCGAAAGGGTTCGGCACAGATACGCAGTATTTT.

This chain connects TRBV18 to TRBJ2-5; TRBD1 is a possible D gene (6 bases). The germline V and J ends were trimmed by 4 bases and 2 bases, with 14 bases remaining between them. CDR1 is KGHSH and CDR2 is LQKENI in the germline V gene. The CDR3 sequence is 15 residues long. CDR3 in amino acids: CASSLVRTVQETQYF. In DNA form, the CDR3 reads TGTGCCAGCTCACTGGTTAGGACAGTTCAAGAGACCCAGTACTTC.

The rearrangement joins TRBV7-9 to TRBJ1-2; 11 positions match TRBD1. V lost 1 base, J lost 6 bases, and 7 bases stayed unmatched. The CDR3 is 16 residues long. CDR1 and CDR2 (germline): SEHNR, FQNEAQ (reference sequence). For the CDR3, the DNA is TGTGCCAGCAGCTTAGGAAGGACAGGGGGCGAAGATGGCTACACCTTC. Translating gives CASSLGRTGGEDGYTF.

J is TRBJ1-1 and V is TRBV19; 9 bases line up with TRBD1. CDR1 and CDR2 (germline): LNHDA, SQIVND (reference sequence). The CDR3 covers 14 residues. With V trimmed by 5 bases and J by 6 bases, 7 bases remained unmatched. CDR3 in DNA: TGTGCCAGTAGTCACCGGGACAGGGCCGCTGAAGCTTTCTTT. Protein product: CASSHRDRAAEAFF.

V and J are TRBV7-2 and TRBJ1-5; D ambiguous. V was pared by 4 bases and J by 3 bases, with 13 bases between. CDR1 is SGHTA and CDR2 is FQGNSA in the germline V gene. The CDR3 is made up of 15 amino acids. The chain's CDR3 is CASSSGPPYNQPQHF. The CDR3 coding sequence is TGTGCCAGCAGCTCTGGGCCACCCTACAATCAGCCCCAGCATTTT.

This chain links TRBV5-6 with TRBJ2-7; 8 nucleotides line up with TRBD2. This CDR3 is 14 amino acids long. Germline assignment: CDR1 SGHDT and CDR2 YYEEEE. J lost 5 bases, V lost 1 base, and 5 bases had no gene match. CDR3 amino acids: CASSLTGGDNEQYF. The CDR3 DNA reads TGTGCCAGCAGCTTGACGGGAGGGGATAACGAGCAGTACTTC. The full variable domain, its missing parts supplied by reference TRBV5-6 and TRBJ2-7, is DAGVTQSPTHLIKTRGQQVTLRCSPKSGHDTVSWYQQALGQGPQFIFQYYEEEERQRGNFPDRFSGHQFPNYSSELNVNALLLGDSALYLCASSLTGGDNEQYFGPGTRLTVT.

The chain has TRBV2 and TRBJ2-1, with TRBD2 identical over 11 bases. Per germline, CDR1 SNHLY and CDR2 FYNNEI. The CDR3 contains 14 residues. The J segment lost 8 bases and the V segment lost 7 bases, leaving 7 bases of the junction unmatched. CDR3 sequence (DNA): TGTGCCAGCAATCTACTAGCGGGAGAACATGAGCAGTTCTTC. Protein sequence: CASNLLAGEHEQFF.

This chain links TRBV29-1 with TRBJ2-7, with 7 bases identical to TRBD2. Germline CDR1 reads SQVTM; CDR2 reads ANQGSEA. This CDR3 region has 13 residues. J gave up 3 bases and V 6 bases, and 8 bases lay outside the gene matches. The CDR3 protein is CSVGGRELYEQYF. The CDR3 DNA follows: TGCAGCGTGGGCGGGCGGGAGCTCTACGAGCAGTACTTC.

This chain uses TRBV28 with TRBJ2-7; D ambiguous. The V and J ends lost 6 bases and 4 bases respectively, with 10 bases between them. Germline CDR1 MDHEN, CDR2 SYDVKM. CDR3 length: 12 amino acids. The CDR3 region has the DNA TGTGCCAGCAGCTATGGTTCGTACGAGCAGTACTTC. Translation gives CASSYGSYEQYF.

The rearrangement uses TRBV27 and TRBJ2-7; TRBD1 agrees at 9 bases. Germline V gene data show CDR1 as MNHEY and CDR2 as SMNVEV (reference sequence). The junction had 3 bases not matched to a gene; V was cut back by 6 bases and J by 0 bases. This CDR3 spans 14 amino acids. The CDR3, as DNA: TGTGCCAGCAGGGGGACAGGGAGCTCCTACGAGCAGTACTTC. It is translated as CASRGTGSSYEQYF.

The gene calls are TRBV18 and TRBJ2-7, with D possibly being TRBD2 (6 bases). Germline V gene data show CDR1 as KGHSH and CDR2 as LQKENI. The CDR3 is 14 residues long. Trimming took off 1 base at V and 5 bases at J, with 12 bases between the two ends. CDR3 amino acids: CASSPLSEGNEQYF. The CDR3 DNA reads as TGTGCCAGCTCACCACTCTCGGAGGGGAACGAGCAGTACTTC.

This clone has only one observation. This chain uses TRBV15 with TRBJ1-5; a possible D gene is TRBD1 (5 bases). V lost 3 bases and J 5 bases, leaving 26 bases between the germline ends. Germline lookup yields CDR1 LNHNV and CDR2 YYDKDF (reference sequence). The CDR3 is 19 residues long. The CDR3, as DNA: TGTGCCACCAGCAGCACCCAAGGGGTAGGAATCCGAGGGGATCAGCCCCAGCATTTT. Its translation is CATSSTQGVGIRGDQPQHF. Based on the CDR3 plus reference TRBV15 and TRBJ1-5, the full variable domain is DAMVIQNPRYQVTQFGKPVTLSCSQTLNHNVMYWYQQKSSQAPKLLFHYYDKDFNNEADTPDNFQSRRPNTSFCFLDIRSPGLGDTAMYLCATSSTQGVGIRGDQPQHFGDGTRLSIL.

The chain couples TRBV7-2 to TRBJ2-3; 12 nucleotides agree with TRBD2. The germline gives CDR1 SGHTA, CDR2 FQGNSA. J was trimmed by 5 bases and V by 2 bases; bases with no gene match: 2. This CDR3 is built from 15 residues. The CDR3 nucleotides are TGTGCCAGCAGCTTAACTAGCGGGAGGATAGATACGCAGTATTTT. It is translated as CASSLTSGRIDTQYF. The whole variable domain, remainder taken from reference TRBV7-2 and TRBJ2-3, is GAGVSQSPSNKVTEKGKDVELRCDPISGHTALYWYRQSLGQGLEFLIYFQGNSAPDKSGLPSDRFSAERTGGSVSTLTIQRTQQEDSAVYLCASSLTSGRIDTQYFGPGTRLTVL.

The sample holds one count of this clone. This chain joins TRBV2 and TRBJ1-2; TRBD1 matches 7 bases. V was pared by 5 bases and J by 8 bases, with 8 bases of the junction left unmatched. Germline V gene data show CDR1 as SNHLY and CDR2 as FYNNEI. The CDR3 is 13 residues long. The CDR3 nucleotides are TGTGCCAGCAGTCCGTCAGGGGGAGGCGGCTACACCTTC. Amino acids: CASSPSGGGGYTF.

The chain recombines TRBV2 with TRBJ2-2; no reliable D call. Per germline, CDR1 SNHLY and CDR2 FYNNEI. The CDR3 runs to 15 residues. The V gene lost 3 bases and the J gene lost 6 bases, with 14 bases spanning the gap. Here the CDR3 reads CASSESRSLAGELFF. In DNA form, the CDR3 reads TGTGCCAGCAGTGAGTCCCGATCCCTCGCCGGGGAGCTGTTTTTT.

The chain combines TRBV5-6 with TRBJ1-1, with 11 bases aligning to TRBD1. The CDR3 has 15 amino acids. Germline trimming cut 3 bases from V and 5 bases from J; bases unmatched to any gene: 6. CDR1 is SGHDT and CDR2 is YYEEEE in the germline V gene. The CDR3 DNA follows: TGTGCCAGCAGCTCTCCCGGGACAGGGGGAACTGAAGCTTTCTTT. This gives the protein CASSSPGTGGTEAFF.

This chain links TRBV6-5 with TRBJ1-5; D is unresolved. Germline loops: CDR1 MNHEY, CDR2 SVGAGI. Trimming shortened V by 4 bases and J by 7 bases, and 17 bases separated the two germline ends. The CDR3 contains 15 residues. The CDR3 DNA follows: TGTGCCAGCAGTTCCCGTGGCGGAATGGGACAGCCCCAGCATTTT. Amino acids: CASSSRGGMGQPQHF.

As DNA, the CDR3 is TGTGCCACCAGCCCGACGGGTAGCAATCAGCCCCAGCATTTT. It is translated as CATSPTGSNQPQHF. This chain links TRBV15 with TRBJ1-5; D is uncertain. CDR1 is LNHNV and CDR2 is YYDKDF in the germline V gene (reference sequence). The CDR3 extends over 14 amino acids. Trimming took 5 bases from V and 0 from J, leaving 8 bases between them.